Below are 25 T cell receptor beta chains sequenced from a single sample in a study of blood T cell repertoires in COVID-19. Sequencing was performed with immunoSEQ multiplex PCR; in TCRdb, only in-frame clones are kept and a portion is missing. Of about 490,000 clones listed, around 85% are singletons. The sequencing input was peripheral blood. These receptors were taken from a human donor in a cohort sampled during active COVID-19.

The rearrangement links TRBV28 to TRBJ1-5; 8 bases map to TRBD1. V gave up 7 bases and J gave up 7 bases; unmatched junction bases: 12. Germline CDR1 and CDR2: MDHEN and SYDVKM. CDR3 length: 15 amino acids. The CDR3 DNA reads as TGTGCCAGCATCCCCCTAGGACAGGGTGTCCAGCCCCAGCATTTT. Protein sequence: CASIPLGQGVQPQHF.

The chain is built from TRBV30 and TRBJ2-6; possibly TRBD2 for D (5 bases). V gave up 4 bases and J gave up 0 bases, with 16 bases separating them. The CDR3 runs to 17 residues. Germline values: CDR1 GTSNPN, CDR2 SVGIG (reference sequence). The CDR3 here is CAWTRGGSSSGANVLTF. In DNA, the CDR3 is TGTGCCTGGACCAGAGGAGGCTCTAGCTCTGGGGCCAACGTCCTGACTTTC.

This chain links TRBV2 with TRBJ1-3; D not certain. The V end lost 6 bases, the J end lost 0 bases, and 18 bases lay between the germline ends. The CDR3 runs 17 residues. Per the germline V gene, CDR1 is SNHLY and CDR2 is FYNNEI. The CDR3 coding sequence is TGTGCCAGCAGGCGAACGGACTCTAAGAGCTCTGGAAACACCATATATTTT. This codes for CASRRTDSKSSGNTIYF.

This clone was observed once. This rearrangement joins TRBV27 to TRBJ2-3; TRBD2 matches 7 bases. Germline loops: CDR1 MNHEY, CDR2 SMNVEV (reference sequence). The V and J ends lost 9 bases and 2 bases, in that order; junction bases with no gene match: 14. The CDR3 totals 16 residues. The CDR3 here is CASLSAGRETTDTQYF. The CDR3 nucleotides are TGTGCCAGTCTCTCGGCAGGGCGGGAGACCACAGATACGCAGTATTTT.

The J gene is TRBJ1-1, the V gene TRBV2, with a tentative D call TRBD1 (6 bases). The germline CDR1 and CDR2 sequences are SNHLY and FYNNEI. This CDR3 comprises 14 residues. The V gene lost 5 bases and the J gene lost 0 bases, with 10 bases spanning the gap. CDR3 in amino acids: CASSYRALNTEAFF. CDR3 sequence (DNA): TGTGCCAGCAGTTACAGGGCTTTGAACACTGAAGCTTTCTTT. Full variable domain (missing parts from reference TRBV2 and TRBJ1-1): EPEVTQTPSHQVTQMGQEVILRCVPISNHLYFYWYRQILGQKVEFLVSFYNNEISEKSEIFDDQFSVERPDGSNFTLKIRSTKLEDSAMYFCASSYRALNTEAFFGQGTRLTVV.

J is TRBJ2-2 and V is TRBV5-1; 7 bases map to TRBD2. V trimming: 6 bases; J trimming: 0 bases; junction bases outside the gene matches: 2. In germline, CDR1 is SGHRS, CDR2 YFSETQ. CDR3 length: 14 residues. The CDR3 reads CASTREANTGELFF. CDR3 coding DNA: TGCGCCAGCACACGGGAGGCGAACACCGGGGAGCTGTTTTTT.

CDR3 loop: CASSVAGTGGGGYTF. CDR3 nucleotides: TGTGCCAGCAGCGTAGCTGGGACAGGGGGCGGGGGCTACACCTTC. This rearrangement joins TRBV9 to TRBJ1-2; 12 nucleotides align to TRBD1. The germline V gene has CDR1 SGDLS and CDR2 YYNGEE. V dropped 0 bases and J dropped 8; count of bases not matched to a gene: 5. CDR3 length: 15 amino acids.

The chain links TRBV10-3 to TRBJ2-5; tentatively, D is TRBD1 (5 bases). V was trimmed by 5 bases and J by 5 bases, leaving 12 bases between them. CDR3 length: 13 amino acids. Germline V lookup: CDR1 ENHRY, CDR2 SYGVKD. In DNA, the CDR3 is TGTGCCATCAGTCCAGGGCTGCGGGAGACCCAGTACTTC. As protein: CAISPGLRETQYF.

The CDR3 bases are TGTGCCTCGTCCGGGGGTAGCCTATACAATGAGCAGTTCTTC. It is translated as CASSGGSLYNEQFF. This chain links TRBV27 with TRBJ2-1; the D gene is possibly TRBD2 (6 bases). The CDR3 loop spans 14 amino acids. From germline, CDR1 is MNHEY and CDR2 SMNVEV (reference sequence). Trimming stripped 11 bases from V and 4 bases from J, with 18 bases between.

This clone was recorded only once. This chain uses TRBV9 with TRBJ2-1; a weak D match, TRBD2 (5 bases). This CDR3 comprises 15 residues. With 4 bases removed from V and 7 bases from J, the gap between germline ends came to 18 bases. Per the germline V gene, CDR1 is SGDLS and CDR2 is YYNGEE. This chain's CDR3 is CASSLFDYSGNEQFF. The CDR3 DNA reads TGTGCCAGCAGCTTATTCGACTATTCGGGGAATGAGCAGTTCTTC. The entire variable domain, with the rest obtained from reference TRBV9 and TRBJ2-1, is as follows: DSGVTQTPKHLITATGQRVTLRCSPRSGDLSVYWYQQSLDQGLQFLIQYYNGEERAKGNILERFSAQQFPDLHSELNLSSLELGDSALYFCASSLFDYSGNEQFFGPGTRLTVL.

Many counts were recorded for this clone. V usage is TRBV2 and J usage is TRBJ1-1; no definite D call. The CDR3 runs 13 residues. V was shortened by 9 bases and J by 1 base, with 12 bases between the two germline ends. CDR1 SNHLY and CDR2 FYNNEI come from the germline V gene. The DNA of the CDR3 is TGTGCCAGGTCCCTACAGCCGAACACTGAAGCTTTCTTT. This gives the protein CARSLQPNTEAFF.

In its sample, this clone was seen once. The V call is TRBV7-6, the J call TRBJ2-5, with 7 bases matching TRBD2. Germline lookup yields CDR1 SGHVS and CDR2 FNYEAQ. The CDR3 totals 15 residues. V was pared by 5 bases and J by 3 bases, with 9 bases of the junction left unmatched. The CDR3 DNA is TGTGCCAGCAGCCTCTTACGGGACTACAAAGAGACCCAGTACTTC. Translated: CASSLLRDYKETQYF.

The genes are TRBV15 and TRBJ1-3; D may be TRBD1 (6 bases). This CDR3 comprises 14 residues. Germline V gene data show CDR1 as LNHNV and CDR2 as YYDKDF (reference sequence). The germline V and J ends were trimmed by 0 bases and 7 bases, with 10 bases remaining between them. The CDR3 DNA reads TGTGCCACCAGCAGAGACAGGGGTTATAACACCATATATTTT. It encodes CATSRDRGYNTIYF.

This chain connects TRBV9 to TRBJ2-4; 9 bases line up with TRBD1. V trimming: 2 bases; J trimming: 7 bases; junction bases outside the gene matches: 4. The CDR3 runs to 14 residues. The germline V gene has CDR1 SGDLS and CDR2 YYNGEE. CDR3 DNA: TGTGCCAGCAGCGTGGCGGGACAGGGTAACATTCAGTACTTC. This codes for CASSVAGQGNIQYF.

Regarding this clone: The junction and the germline gene differ at one end; a read error may be behind it. J is TRBJ2-7 and V is TRBV7-7, with 11 bases identical to TRBD2. The CDR3 extends over 13 amino acids. The germline gives CDR1 SSHAT, CDR2 FNYEAQ (reference sequence). The CDR3 DNA reads TGTGCTAGCAGCTTGGGGACTAGCGGAAAACAGTACTTC. This encodes CASSLGTSGKQYF. The complete variable domain, with remaining parts taken from reference TRBV7-7 and TRBJ2-7, reads GAGVSQSPRYKVTKRGQDVTLRCDPISSHATLYWYQQALGQGPEFLTYFNYEAQPDKSGLPSDRFSAERPEGSISTLTIQRTEQRDSAMYRCASSLGTSGKQYFGPGTRLTVT.

This clone was counted between two and nine times. The chain has TRBV19 and TRBJ1-2; D gene unclear. Germline V lookup: CDR1 LNHDA, CDR2 SQIVND (reference sequence). V lost 5 bases and J 3 bases, leaving 10 bases between the germline ends. This CDR3 is 13 amino acids long. The CDR3 bases are TGTGCCAGTAGTCCCCAGGTGGACTATGGCTACACCTTC. Translation: CASSPQVDYGYTF.

The chain carries TRBV24-1 and TRBJ2-3; 10 nucleotides match TRBD2. Germline V lookup: CDR1 KGHDR, CDR2 SFDVKD. The CDR3 totals 16 residues. V trimming: 2 bases; J trimming: 5 bases; junction bases outside the gene matches: 6. The CDR3 reads CATSDWSGRAGDTQYF. In nucleotides, the CDR3 is TGTGCCACCAGTGATTGGAGCGGGAGGGCAGGAGATACGCAGTATTTT.

V and J are TRBV28 and TRBJ2-1; no reliable D call. V lost 2 bases to trimming and J lost 0 bases, with 8 bases between them. The CDR3 spans 15 residues. Germline loops: CDR1 MDHEN, CDR2 SYDVKM. The CDR3 nucleotides are TGTGCCAGCAGTTTACTTTCTAGCTCCTACAATGAGCAGTTCTTC. Amino acid sequence: CASSLLSSSYNEQFF.

A few counts support this clone. The rearrangement uses TRBV2 and TRBJ2-2; D perhaps matches TRBD1 (6 bases). Germline V gene lookup returns CDR1 SNHLY and CDR2 FYNNEI. V lost 6 bases and J 4 bases, leaving 12 bases between the germline ends. The CDR3 loop spans 14 amino acids. The CDR3 DNA reads TGTGCCAGCAGAACAGGGCAGACCACCGGGGAGCTGTTTTTT. Translation: CASRTGQTTGELFF. Combining the CDR3 with reference TRBV2 and TRBJ2-2 gives the whole variable domain EPEVTQTPSHQVTQMGQEVILRCVPISNHLYFYWYRQILGQKVEFLVSFYNNEISEKSEIFDDQFSVERPDGSNFTLKIRSTKLEDSAMYFCASRTGQTTGELFFGEGSRLTVL.

This rearrangement joins TRBV7-8 to TRBJ2-7; no reliable D call. Deletions cut 2 bases from V and 2 bases from J, with 16 bases between. Per the germline V gene, CDR1 is SGHVS and CDR2 is FQNEAQ. The CDR3 extends over 16 amino acids. CDR3 amino acids: CASSLSPAGLAYEQYF. The DNA for the CDR3 is TGTGCCAGCAGCTTAAGCCCAGCAGGATTGGCCTACGAGCAGTACTTC.

The chain couples TRBV28 to TRBJ2-2; perhaps TRBD1 as D (7 bases). Germline values: CDR1 MDHEN, CDR2 SYDVKM. The length of the CDR3 is 17 residues. The V and J ends lost 6 bases and 6 bases respectively, with 23 bases between them. In DNA form, the CDR3 reads TGTGCCAGCAGCTCTCCCCGCGGGATTCAGGGGGCCGGGGAGCTGTTTTTT. Amino acids: CASSSPRGIQGAGELFF.

The genes are TRBV7-2 and TRBJ2-3, with 12 bases fitting TRBD2. V was pared by 5 bases and J by 5 bases, with 11 bases of the junction left unmatched. Germline values: CDR1 SGHTA, CDR2 FQGNSA. The CDR3 covers 17 residues. CDR3 amino acids: CASSPPSGRARRDTQYF. As DNA, the CDR3 is TGTGCCAGCAGCCCCCCTAGCGGGAGGGCCCGTAGAGATACGCAGTATTTT.

Notes on this clone: Other DNA sequences in the sample encode the same CDR3. This chain uses TRBV28 with TRBJ1-5, with 8 bases lining up with TRBD1. J lost 0 bases, V lost 6 bases, and 4 bases had no gene match. This CDR3 region has 15 residues. Looked up from germline, CDR1 is MDHEN and CDR2 is SYDVKM. The CDR3: CASRWTGYSNQPQHF. DNA of the CDR3: TGTGCCAGCAGGTGGACAGGGTATAGCAATCAGCCCCAGCATTTT.

The chain uses TRBV19 and TRBJ1-4; D uncertain. The germline V gene encodes CDR1 LNHDA and CDR2 SQIVND (reference sequence). The CDR3 loop spans 13 amino acids. V was trimmed by 3 bases and J by 8 bases, leaving 10 bases between them. The CDR3 region has the DNA TGTGCCAGTAGTATGCATCTCGCGGAAAAACTGTTTTTT. This gives the protein CASSMHLAEKLFF.

V gene TRBV5-5 combines with J gene TRBJ2-7; possibly TRBD2 for D (6 bases). Germline-derived CDR1 and CDR2 are SGHKS and YYEKEE (reference sequence). The CDR3 has 13 amino acids. V was cut by 4 bases and J by 7 bases, with 15 bases left in between. The CDR3: CASSMRGPSEQYF. CDR3 DNA sequence: TGTGCCAGCAGCATGCGGGGCCCCTCGGAGCAGTACTTC.